The 12 T cell receptor beta chains below come from one sample, sequenced in a study of beta chain features in type 1 diabetes. Notes on the study in general: Shortening of TCRB CDR3s, moderate but significant, appeared in all four CD4+ subsets of Type 1 diabetes patients.

Expressed TCRB transcripts were sequenced after all isolated RNA was converted to cDNA. TCRdb's table, derived via immunoSEQ multiplex PCR, lists solely in-frame clones and lacks some. The sample has about 370,000 clones, 9.5% to 10% seen once. Antigens of these TCRs are unknown. Sequences were obtained from central memory CD4+ T cells from blood. These receptors all stem from a man aged 30 to 45 with type 1 diabetes.

This clone was detected a few times. This sequence joins TRBV28 and TRBJ2-7; D could derive from TRBD1 or TRBD2 (6 bases each). This CDR3 comprises 15 residues. Trimming left V 6 bases short and J 1 base short, with 16 bases between. Germline assignment: CDR1 MDHEN and CDR2 SYDVKM. The CDR3, as DNA: TGTGCCAGCAGCTCGGAGGGTACAGGGTCCTACGAGCAGTACTTC. Its translation: CASSSEGTGSYEQYF. Together with reference TRBV28 and TRBJ2-7, the CDR3 gives the full variable domain: DVKVTQSSRYLVKRTGEKVFLECVQDMDHENMFWYRQDPGLGLRLIYFSYDVKMKEKGDIPEGYSVSREKKERFSLILESASTNQTSMYLCASSSEGTGSYEQYFGPGTRLTVT.

This clone was seen only a few times. The chain carries TRBV19 and TRBJ1-1; D possibly corresponds to TRBD1 (5 bases). This CDR3 comprises 15 residues. The V end lost 4 bases, the J end lost 1 base, and 13 bases lay between the germline ends. The germline V gene has CDR1 LNHDA and CDR2 SQIVND (reference sequence). CDR3 protein: CASSTTGLWNTEAFF. The CDR3 coding sequence is TGTGCCAGTAGTACGACGGGACTCTGGAACACTGAAGCTTTCTTT.

Ten or more counts support this clone. The chain employs TRBV28 and TRBJ2-6; 7 positions match TRBD1. The CDR3 covers 15 residues. The V gene's germline CDR1 is MDHEN and CDR2 SYDVKM. J was trimmed by 2 bases and V by 9 bases; bases with no gene match: 7. In DNA, the CDR3 is TGTGCCAGTGGGGACGACAGGGCTGGGGCCAACGTCCTGACTTTC. Encoded protein: CASGDDRAGANVLTF.

This clone was found many times. The rearrangement links TRBV2 to TRBJ2-7, with TRBD1 matching over 10 bases. V lost 4 bases to trimming and J lost 4 bases; unmatched junction nucleotides: 4. Looked up from germline, CDR1 is SNHLY and CDR2 is FYNNEI. CDR3 length equals 14 residues. The CDR3 reads CASSGDRGLYEQYF. CDR3 coding DNA: TGTGCCAGCAGTGGAGACAGGGGGCTTTACGAGCAGTACTTC.

This clone occurred many times. The V gene is TRBV19, the J gene TRBJ2-1; 8 bases are a match to TRBD1. V gave up 4 bases and J gave up 9 bases; unmatched junction bases: 8. Per the germline V gene, CDR1 is LNHDA and CDR2 is SQIVND (reference sequence). The CDR3 is made up of 14 amino acids. CDR3 region: CASSTGQVNAEQFF. The CDR3 nucleotides are TGTGCCAGTAGTACGGGACAGGTGAATGCTGAGCAGTTCTTC.

The rearrangement uses TRBV6-6 and TRBJ2-7; TRBD1 is a possible D gene (6 bases). Trimming pared 8 bases from V and 2 bases from J, leaving 16 bases between. Germline V gene lookup returns CDR1 MNHNY and CDR2 SVGAGI (reference sequence). The CDR3 runs to 14 residues. The CDR3 region has the DNA TGTGCCAGCGGCAACAGGGAGTTTACCTACGAGCAGTACTTC. This encodes CASGNREFTYEQYF.

The V gene is TRBV29-1, the J gene TRBJ2-5; D unresolved. Trimming left V 4 bases short and J 1 base short, with 7 bases between. The CDR3 totals 12 residues. The germline V gene encodes CDR1 SQVTM and CDR2 ANQGSEA. The CDR3 region has the DNA TGCAGCGTTGGGTCCCTCCAAGAGACCCAGTACTTC. Protein product: CSVGSLQETQYF.

This clone was observed a handful of times. The chain links TRBV29-1 to TRBJ2-6, with 7 bases identical to TRBD1. V shed 6 bases, J shed 0 bases, and the junction held 5 bases outside the gene matches. Germline lookup yields CDR1 SQVTM and CDR2 ANQGSEA. The CDR3 covers 15 residues. CDR3 nucleotide sequence: TGCAGCGTCCGGGACAGCCTCTCTGGGGCCAACGTCCTGACTTTC. Its protein is CSVRDSLSGANVLTF.

J is TRBJ2-7 and V is TRBV15; D is perhaps TRBD2 (5 bases). CDR1 LNHNV and CDR2 YYDKDF come from the germline V gene (reference sequence). V dropped 0 bases and J dropped 4 bases, with 13 bases sitting between them. The CDR3 is 15 amino acids. DNA of the CDR3: TGTGCCACCAGCAGAGATCTTGATAGCGTGTACGAGCAGTACTTC. This encodes CATSRDLDSVYEQYF.

This clone was counted once. The rearrangement joins TRBV7-3 to TRBJ1-2; 7 bases line up with TRBD1. V lost 7 bases to trimming and J lost 4 bases; unmatched junction nucleotides: 6. The germline gives CDR1 SGHTA, CDR2 FQGTGA. The CDR3 spans 13 residues. The CDR3, as DNA: TGTGCCAGCACCGGGACAGCGCTCTATGGCTACACCTTC. Its protein is CASTGTALYGYTF.

The genes are TRBV7-3 and TRBJ2-1; D ambiguous. The ends were cut back, 4 bases at V and 0 bases at J, with 7 bases in the middle. The V gene's germline CDR1 is SGHTA and CDR2 FQGTGA. This CDR3 is 14 amino acids long. This chain's CDR3 is CASSSSPSYNEQFF. In nucleotides, the CDR3 is TGTGCCAGCAGCTCCTCCCCCTCCTACAATGAGCAGTTCTTC.

This clone was detected only a few times. The chain employs TRBV30 and TRBJ1-4, with D possibly TRBD1 on 6 matching bases. This CDR3 has 18 amino acids. Germline V lookup: CDR1 GTSNPN, CDR2 SVGIG (reference sequence). Trimming took off 4 bases at V and 2 bases at J, with 23 bases between the two ends. The CDR3 bases are TGTGCCTGGACGGTATCCAGGGGAGGTATTGCGACTAATGAAAAACTGTTTTTT. It codes for CAWTVSRGGIATNEKLFF.